Below, 14 T cell receptor beta chains from the same sample are listed, as sequenced in a study of post-analysis software for immune sequencing data. Presence of unique molecular identifiers characterized the TCR beta cDNA libraries. Using its own MiXCR run on the PCR reads, TCRdb lists one record per CDR3 protein. Among 820,000 or so distinct CDR3 sequences listed, around 50% were seen once. Study observations and caveats: With TRBV5-6, TRBV5-1 and TRBV20-1 included, about five TRBV segments were more frequent in patients than in controls.

The antigens of these receptors remain unknown. Sequencing input: blood. Receptor source: a girl aged 5 to 17 with multiple sclerosis.

This clonotype was seen a single time. The chain couples TRBV15 to TRBJ2-5; the match to TRBD2 covers 11 bases. Germline CDR1 is LNHNV and CDR2 is YYDKDF (reference sequence). The CDR3 has 16 residues. V shed 1 base and J 5 bases; nucleotides not matched to a gene: 6. CDR3 region: CATSRALLAGGETQYF. Written as DNA, the CDR3 is TGTGCCACCAGCAGAGCCCTTCTAGCGGGAGGCGAGACCCAGTACTTC.

The gene calls are TRBV5-1 and TRBJ2-7; tentative D call: TRBD2 (6 bases). The CDR3 has 14 residues. Trimming left V 2 bases short and J 7 bases short, with 16 bases between. The germline gives CDR1 SGHRS, CDR2 YFSETQ. CDR3 loop: CASSLYGSHNEQYF. In DNA, the CDR3 is TGCGCCAGCAGCTTATACGGGAGTCACAATGAGCAGTACTTC. The full variable domain, its missing parts supplied by reference TRBV5-1 and TRBJ2-7, is KAGVTQTPRYLIKTRGQQVTLSCSPISGHRSVSWYQQTPGQGLQFLFEYFSETQRNKGNFPGRFSGRQFSNSRSEMNVSTLELGDSALYLCASSLYGSHNEQYFGPGTRLTVT.

The chain is built from TRBV20-1 and TRBJ1-2; no reliable D call. There are 13 residues in the CDR3. In germline, CDR1 is DFQATT, CDR2 SNEGSKA (reference sequence). This CDR3 is CSAPRLPNYGYTF. Here the CDR3 DNA reads TGCAGCGCCCCGAGGCTGCCCAACTATGGCTACACCTTC.

This clonotype was seen a few times. V and J are TRBV7-2 and TRBJ1-1; D unclear. The CDR3 runs 13 residues. Germline CDR1 reads SGHTA; CDR2 reads FQGNSA. V was shortened by 5 bases and J by 5 bases, with 12 bases between the two germline ends. The CDR3 loop reads CASSADMWTEAFF. The DNA of the CDR3 is TGTGCCAGCAGCGCTGACATGTGGACTGAAGCTTTCTTT.

This chain links TRBV2 with TRBJ2-1; no reliable D call. This CDR3 is built from 15 residues. Per the germline V gene, CDR1 is SNHLY and CDR2 is FYNNEI. V lost 3 bases and J 8 bases, leaving 17 bases between the germline ends. The CDR3 protein is CASSESETENDEQFF. The CDR3 bases are TGTGCCAGCAGTGAGTCCGAGACCGAAAACGATGAGCAGTTCTTC.

This clonotype appeared once. V gene TRBV12-5 combines with J gene TRBJ2-7, with 8 bases identical to TRBD1. The DNA matches TRBJ2-5 better at its end, which makes the J call doubtful. This CDR3 comprises 15 residues. CDR1 and CDR2 (germline): LGHNT, FRNRAP. The CDR3, as DNA: TGTGCTAGTGGGGCAGGGGGCGCAGGGTTAGAGACCCAGTACTTC. This encodes CASGAGGAGLETQYF.

This chain uses TRBV7-2 with TRBJ1-6, with D unresolved. The CDR3 runs to 13 residues. The germline V gene encodes CDR1 SGHTA and CDR2 FQGNSA. Between the trimmed V and J ends, which lost 1 base and 11 bases, there was a span of 9 bases. The chain's CDR3 is CASSLGREAPLHF. In DNA, the CDR3 is TGTGCCAGCAGCTTAGGAAGGGAGGCACCCCTCCACTTT.

This clonotype was observed a handful of times. The chain couples TRBV7-2 to TRBJ2-7, with a possible D match to TRBD1 (6 bases). The CDR3 is 15 amino acids. Germline V gene lookup returns CDR1 SGHTA and CDR2 FQGNSA. Trimming left V 1 base short and J 12 bases short, with 22 bases between. The CDR3 nucleotides read TGTGCCAGCAGCTTAGGGGGGTTTACAGGGCGCCCTAGGTACTTC. This translates into CASSLGGFTGRPRYF.

The rearrangement links TRBV5-1 to TRBJ1-2, with D unclear. The germline gives CDR1 SGHRS, CDR2 YFSETQ. Trimming removed 3 bases from V and 1 base from J, with 16 bases in between. This CDR3 has 16 residues. CDR3 bases: TGCGCCAGCAGCTCTTTCCGGCAGGAGGGTAACTATGGCTACACCTTC. The encoded protein is CASSSFRQEGNYGYTF.

The chain recombines TRBV7-9 with TRBJ1-2, with 7 bases matching TRBD1. The CDR3 extends over 15 amino acids. The J segment lost 6 bases and the V segment lost 3 bases, leaving 10 bases of the junction unmatched. Germline assignment: CDR1 SEHNR and CDR2 FQNEAQ (reference sequence). CDR3 region: CASSFTLTGAHGYTF. CDR3 DNA: TGTGCCAGCAGCTTTACCCTTACAGGGGCTCATGGCTACACCTTC.

The rearrangement links TRBV10-3 to TRBJ2-7, with D perhaps matching TRBD2 (5 bases). The CDR3 runs to 15 residues. The ends were cut back, 6 bases at V and 8 bases at J, with 23 bases in the middle. Germline-derived CDR1 and CDR2 are ENHRY and SYGVKD. CDR3 DNA: TGTGCCATCAGCCTCCCCACCCCCTCCGAGGGCCAGCAGTACTTC. Protein sequence: CAISLPTPSEGQQYF.

V is TRBV28 and J is TRBJ1-2, with TRBD1 identical over 8 bases. Trimming cost V 5 bases and J 7 bases; bases outside gene matches: 6. The CDR3 consists of 13 residues. Germline CDR1 MDHEN, CDR2 SYDVKM. DNA of the CDR3: TGTGCCAGCAGTGACAGGGGCGGGGGTGGCTACACCTTC. Translating it yields CASSDRGGGGYTF.

The chain recombines TRBV7-8 with TRBJ1-5; D is perhaps TRBD1 (6 bases). V lost 4 bases and J lost 0, with 10 bases in between. This CDR3 region has 15 residues. Germline values: CDR1 SGHVS, CDR2 FQNEAQ. The DNA for the CDR3 is TGTGCCAGCAGCTCAACGGACAGTAGCAATCAGCCCCAGCATTTT. Translation gives CASSSTDSSNQPQHF. The variable domain in full, with the rest retrieved from reference TRBV7-8 and TRBJ1-5, is GAGVSQSPRYKVAKRGQDVALRCDPISGHVSLFWYQQALGQGPEFLTYFQNEAQLDKSGLPSDRFFAERPEGSVSTLKIQRTQQEDSAVYLCASSSTDSSNQPQHFGDGTRLSIL.

This clonotype was detected a few times. The rearrangement links TRBV12-3 or TRBV12-4 to TRBJ1-2; D is undetermined. This CDR3 spans 13 amino acids. V dropped 3 bases and J dropped 3 bases, with 8 bases sitting between them. CDR3 loop: CASSFKGHYGYTF. The CDR3 region has the DNA TGTGCCAGCAGTTTCAAGGGTCACTATGGCTACACCTTC.